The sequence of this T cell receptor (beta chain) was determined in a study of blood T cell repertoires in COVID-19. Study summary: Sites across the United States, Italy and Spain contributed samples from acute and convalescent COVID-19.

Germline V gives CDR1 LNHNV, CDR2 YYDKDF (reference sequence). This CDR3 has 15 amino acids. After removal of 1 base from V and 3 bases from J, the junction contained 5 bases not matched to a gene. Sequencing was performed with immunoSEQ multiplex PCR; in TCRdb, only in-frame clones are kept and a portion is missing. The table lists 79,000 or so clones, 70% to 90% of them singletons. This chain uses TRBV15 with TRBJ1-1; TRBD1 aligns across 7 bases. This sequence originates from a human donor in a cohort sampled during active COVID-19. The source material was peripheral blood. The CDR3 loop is CATSRVRDSDTEAFF. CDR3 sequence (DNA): TGTGCCACCAGCAGAGTTAGGGACAGCGACACTGAAGCTTTCTTT.